Below are 8 T cell receptor beta chains sequenced from a single sample in a study of cytomegalovirus exposure and HLA in healthy donors. The PCR ran on 60 Vbeta and 13 Jbeta primers. Profiled with immunoSEQ multiplex PCR; TCRdb holds only in-frame clones, not every one. Of about 150,000 clones listed, under 85% are singletons. Sequencing used PBMCs. The receptors stem from a woman in her 30s in good health and CMV-seronegative.

This clone occurred a few times. This sequence joins TRBV5-1 and TRBJ1-1; a weak D match, TRBD1 (6 bases). Between the trimmed V and J ends, which lost 0 bases and 6 bases, there was a span of 12 bases. The CDR3 extends over 14 amino acids. CDR1 is SGHRS, CDR2 YFSETQ, per germline. DNA for the CDR3: TGCGCCAGCAGCTTGGCCGGGACAACCGCTGAAGCTTTCTTT. It translates to CASSLAGTTAEAFF. The whole variable domain, remainder taken from reference TRBV5-1 and TRBJ1-1, is KAGVTQTPRYLIKTRGQQVTLSCSPISGHRSVSWYQQTPGQGLQFLFEYFSETQRNKGNFPGRFSGRQFSNSRSEMNVSTLELGDSALYLCASSLAGTTAEAFFGQGTRLTVV.

V usage is TRBV7-8 and J usage is TRBJ1-3; no firm D call. Germline lookup yields CDR1 SGHVS and CDR2 FQNEAQ. The CDR3 is 16 amino acids. Trimming stripped 2 bases from V and 0 bases from J, with 11 bases between. DNA for the CDR3: TGTGCCAGCAGCTTATCGCTAGGAGACTCTGGAAACACCATATATTTT. It is translated as CASSLSLGDSGNTIYF.

The chain joins TRBV6-5 to TRBJ1-2, with D hard to call. Germline CDR1 is MNHEY and CDR2 is SVGAGI. This CDR3 comprises 14 residues. Trimming shortened V by 5 bases and J by 4 bases, and 14 bases separated the two germline ends. The CDR3 loop is CASSTSPAGYGYTF. The CDR3 bases are TGTGCCAGCAGTACTTCACCGGCGGGCTATGGCTACACCTTC.

This clone was detected only once. The chain has TRBV7-9 and TRBJ2-3; the D gene is possibly TRBD2 (6 bases). V dropped 6 bases and J dropped 5 bases, with 21 bases sitting between them. This CDR3 has 16 amino acids. Germline lookup yields CDR1 SEHNR and CDR2 FQNEAQ (reference sequence). The CDR3 region has the DNA TGTGCCAGCAGTCAGAGTGGGGCAGGGAGGAGAGATACGCAGTATTTT. As protein: CASSQSGAGRRDTQYF.

This chain uses TRBV9 with TRBJ1-1; D ambiguous. The CDR3 loop spans 13 amino acids. The germline CDR1 and CDR2 sequences are SGDLS and YYNGEE. Between the trimmed V and J ends, which lost 2 bases and 0 bases, there was a span of 5 bases. The DNA for the CDR3 is TGTGCCAGCAGCGTTAGAGTGAACACTGAAGCTTTCTTT. Translation gives CASSVRVNTEAFF.

This rearrangement joins TRBV18 to TRBJ1-1, with 9 bases aligning to TRBD1. This CDR3 comprises 15 residues. J gave up 3 bases and V 3 bases, and 5 bases lay outside the gene matches. Germline assignment: CDR1 KGHSH and CDR2 LQKENI. The chain's CDR3 is CASSPLQGADTEAFF. CDR3 bases: TGTGCCAGCTCACCCCTACAGGGGGCAGACACTGAAGCTTTCTTT.

The genes are TRBV25-1 and TRBJ1-2; tentative D call: TRBD1 (5 bases). Trimming left V 7 bases short and J 8 bases short, with 14 bases between. Germline V gives CDR1 MGHDK, CDR2 SYGVNS. This CDR3 has 12 residues. CDR3 in amino acids: CASNPGGDGYTF. In DNA, the CDR3 is TGTGCCAGCAACCCGGGGGGTGACGGCTACACCTTC.

The rearrangement uses TRBV13 and TRBJ2-7, with 8 bases fitting TRBD1. After removal of 3 bases from V and 4 bases from J, the junction contained 11 bases not matched to a gene. The CDR3 sequence is 16 residues long. Germline CDR1 and CDR2: PRHDT and FYEKMQ (reference sequence). The CDR3 sequence: CASSFRRTGPTYEQYF. DNA for the CDR3: TGTGCCAGCAGCTTCCGAAGGACAGGGCCCACATACGAGCAGTACTTC.